The 9 T cell receptor beta chains below were found in one sample sequenced in a study of blood T cell repertoires in COVID-19. The method was immunoSEQ multiplex PCR; TCRdb's version includes in-frame clones alone and lacks a portion of them. The table lists 200,000 to 250,000 clones, 60% to 85% of them singletons. The specimen sequenced was peripheral blood. The receptors come from a woman aged 70-85 years with acute or convalescent COVID-19.

V gene TRBV2 combines with J gene TRBJ1-6; no firm D call. Germline assignment: CDR1 SNHLY and CDR2 FYNNEI. The CDR3 totals 15 residues. Trimming left V 7 bases short and J 0 bases short, with 10 bases between. The CDR3 is CASKPEVSYNSPLHF. The CDR3 nucleotides read TGTGCCAGCAAGCCCGAGGTCTCCTATAATTCACCCCTCCACTTT.

This clone was found a few times. The chain employs TRBV5-1 and TRBJ2-5; D is unclear. Germline values: CDR1 SGHRS, CDR2 YFSETQ. Trimming pared 3 bases from V and 1 base from J, leaving 7 bases between. The CDR3 is 13 residues long. CDR3 DNA: TGCGCCAGCAGCTCAGAAACCCAAGAGACCCAGTACTTC. Translation gives CASSSETQETQYF.

The gene calls are TRBV6-5 and TRBJ1-4, with D maybe TRBD1 (6 bases). This CDR3 region has 14 residues. The germline V gene encodes CDR1 MNHEY and CDR2 SVGAGI. V shed 9 bases and J shed 4 bases, with 15 bases lying between them. The CDR3 sequence is CASDLTGYNEKLFF. In DNA, the CDR3 is TGTGCCAGTGACCTGACAGGCTATAATGAAAAACTGTTTTTT.

This chain links TRBV24-1 with TRBJ1-5; no reliable D call. Germline lookup yields CDR1 KGHDR and CDR2 SFDVKD. Trimming removed 1 base at V and 7 bases at J, with 16 bases between. This CDR3 has 16 amino acids. In nucleotides, the CDR3 is TGTGCCACCAGTGATTTAAGTGGAGGGAGACGGCAGCCCCAGCATTTT. Translation gives CATSDLSGGRRQPQHF.

This clone occurred once. This chain links TRBV20-1 with TRBJ2-1; D is perhaps TRBD2 (5 bases). Trimming removed 3 bases from V and 10 bases from J, with 10 bases in between. The CDR3 covers 11 residues. Germline V CDR1 and CDR2: DFQATT, SNEGSKA (reference sequence). The CDR3 nucleotides read TGCAGTGCTAGTTTGGAGGACGAGCAGTTCTTC. Protein sequence: CSASLEDEQFF.

V usage is TRBV7-9 and J usage is TRBJ1-1; the D is unclear. The CDR3 is made up of 12 amino acids. CDR1 is SEHNR, CDR2 FQNEAQ, per germline (reference sequence). With 3 bases removed from V and 3 bases from J, the gap between germline ends came to 5 bases. The CDR3 region has the DNA TGTGCCAGCAGCTTTTCGTACACTGAAGCTTTCTTT. Protein product: CASSFSYTEAFF.

The sample holds one count of this clone. The J gene is TRBJ1-1, the V gene TRBV7-3, with D possibly being TRBD1 (6 bases). Germline loops: CDR1 SGHTA, CDR2 FQGTGA. The CDR3 sequence is 14 residues long. Trimming stripped 5 bases from V and 1 base from J, with 11 bases between. The CDR3 loop reads CASSRKTGNTEAFF. DNA for the CDR3: TGTGCCAGCAGCCGTAAGACAGGGAACACTGAAGCTTTCTTT.

This clone was detected once. This chain uses TRBV18 with TRBJ1-1, with D possibly TRBD1 on 6 matching bases. CDR1 is KGHSH, CDR2 LQKENI, per germline. The V gene lost 2 bases and the J gene lost 0 bases, with 16 bases spanning the gap. The length of the CDR3 is 17 residues. CDR3 sequence: CASSPSLNRELNTEAFF. CDR3 sequence (DNA): TGTGCCAGCTCACCATCGCTTAACAGGGAATTGAACACTGAAGCTTTCTTT.

The chain recombines TRBV5-4 with TRBJ1-6, with 7 bases that match TRBD1. After removal of 3 bases from V and 7 bases from J, the junction contained 10 bases not matched to a gene. This CDR3 contains 16 residues. Germline CDR1 and CDR2: SGHNT and YYREEE (reference sequence). The CDR3 DNA follows: TGTGCCAGCAGCTCTAAAAACAGGGGTCAGAATTCACCCCTCCACTTT. Its translation is CASSSKNRGQNSPLHF.